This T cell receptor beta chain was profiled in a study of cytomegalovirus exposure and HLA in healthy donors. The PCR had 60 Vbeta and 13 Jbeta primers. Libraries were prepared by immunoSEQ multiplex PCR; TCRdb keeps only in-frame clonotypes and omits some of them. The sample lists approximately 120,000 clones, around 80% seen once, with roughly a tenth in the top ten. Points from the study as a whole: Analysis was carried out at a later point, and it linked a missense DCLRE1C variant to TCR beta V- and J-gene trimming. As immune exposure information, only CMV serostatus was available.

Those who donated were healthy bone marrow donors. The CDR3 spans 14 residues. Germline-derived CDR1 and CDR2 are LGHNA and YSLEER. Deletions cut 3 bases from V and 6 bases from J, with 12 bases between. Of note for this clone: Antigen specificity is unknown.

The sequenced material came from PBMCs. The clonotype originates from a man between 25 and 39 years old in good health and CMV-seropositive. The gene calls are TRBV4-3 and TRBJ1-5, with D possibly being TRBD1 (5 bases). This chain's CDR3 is CASSQGRDSQPQHF. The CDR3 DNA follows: TGCGCCAGCAGCCAGGGGCGGGATAGTCAGCCCCAGCATTTT.